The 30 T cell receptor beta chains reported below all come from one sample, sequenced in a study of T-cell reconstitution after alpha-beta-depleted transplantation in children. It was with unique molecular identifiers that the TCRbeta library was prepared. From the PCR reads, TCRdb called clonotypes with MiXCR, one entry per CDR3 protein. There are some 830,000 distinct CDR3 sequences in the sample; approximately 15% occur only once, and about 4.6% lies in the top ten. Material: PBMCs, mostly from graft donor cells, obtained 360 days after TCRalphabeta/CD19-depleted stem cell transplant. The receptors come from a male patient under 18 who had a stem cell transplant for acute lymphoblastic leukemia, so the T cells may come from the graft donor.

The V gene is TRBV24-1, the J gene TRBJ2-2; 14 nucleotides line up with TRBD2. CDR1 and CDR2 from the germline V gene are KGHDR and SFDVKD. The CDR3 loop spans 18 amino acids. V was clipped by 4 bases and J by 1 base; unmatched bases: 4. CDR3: CATSDAGLAGGNTGELFF. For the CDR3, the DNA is TGTGCCACCAGTGACGCAGGACTAGCGGGAGGGAACACCGGGGAGCTGTTTTTT.

CDR3 region: CASSPRRTRSEETQYF. CDR3 DNA: TGCGCCAGCAGCCCGAGGCGGACTAGGTCGGAAGAGACCCAGTACTTC. V is TRBV4-1 and J is TRBJ2-5; 7 bases match TRBD2. Per the germline V gene, CDR1 is MGHRA and CDR2 is YSYEKL. The V and J ends lost 4 bases and 3 bases, in that order; junction bases with no gene match: 11. CDR3 length equals 16 residues.

CDR3 region: CASSPGQMTYEQYF. Here the CDR3 DNA reads TGTGCCAGCAGTCCGGGACAGATGACCTACGAGCAGTACTTC. This chain connects TRBV27 to TRBJ2-7; 7 bases are a match to TRBD1. J lost 2 bases, V lost 5 bases, and 6 bases had no gene match. This CDR3 region has 14 residues. Germline CDR1 MNHEY, CDR2 SMNVEV (reference sequence).

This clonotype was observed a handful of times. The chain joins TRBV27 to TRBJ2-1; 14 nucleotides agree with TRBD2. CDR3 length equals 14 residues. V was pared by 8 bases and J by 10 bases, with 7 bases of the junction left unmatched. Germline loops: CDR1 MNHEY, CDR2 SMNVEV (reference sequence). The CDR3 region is CASLGLAGGREQFF. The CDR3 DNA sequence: TGTGCCAGCCTCGGACTAGCGGGAGGCCGGGAGCAGTTCTTC.

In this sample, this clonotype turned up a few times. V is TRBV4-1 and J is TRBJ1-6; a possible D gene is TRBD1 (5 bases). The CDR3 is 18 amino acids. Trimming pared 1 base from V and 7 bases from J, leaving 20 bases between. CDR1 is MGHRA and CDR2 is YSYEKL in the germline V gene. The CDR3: CASSQVRPGSGANSPLHF. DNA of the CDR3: TGCGCCAGCAGCCAAGTCCGACCAGGCTCCGGGGCAAATTCACCCCTCCACTTT.

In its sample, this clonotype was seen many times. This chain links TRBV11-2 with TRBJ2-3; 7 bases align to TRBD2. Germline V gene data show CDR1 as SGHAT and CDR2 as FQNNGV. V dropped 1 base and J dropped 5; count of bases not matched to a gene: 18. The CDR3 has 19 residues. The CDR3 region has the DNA TGTGCCAGCAGCTTAGTGACTTGGAGGCTAGCGGAGAGGGTAGATACGCAGTATTTT. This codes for CASSLVTWRLAERVDTQYF.

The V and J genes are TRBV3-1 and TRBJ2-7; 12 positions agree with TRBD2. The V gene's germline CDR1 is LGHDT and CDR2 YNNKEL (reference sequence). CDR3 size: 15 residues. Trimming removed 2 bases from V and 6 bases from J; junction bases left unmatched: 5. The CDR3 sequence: CASSQLAGGPLEQYF. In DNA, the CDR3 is TGTGCCAGCAGCCAACTAGCGGGAGGGCCCCTCGAGCAGTACTTC.

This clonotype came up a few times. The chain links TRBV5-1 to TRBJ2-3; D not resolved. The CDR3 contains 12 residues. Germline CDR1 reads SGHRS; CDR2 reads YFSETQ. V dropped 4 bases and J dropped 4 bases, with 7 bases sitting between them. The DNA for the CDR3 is TGCGCCAGCAGCCGGTGGTCAGATACGCAGTATTTT. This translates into CASSRWSDTQYF. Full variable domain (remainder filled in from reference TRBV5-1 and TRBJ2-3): KAGVTQTPRYLIKTRGQQVTLSCSPISGHRSVSWYQQTPGQGLQFLFEYFSETQRNKGNFPGRFSGRQFSNSRSEMNVSTLELGDSALYLCASSRWSDTQYFGPGTRLTVL.

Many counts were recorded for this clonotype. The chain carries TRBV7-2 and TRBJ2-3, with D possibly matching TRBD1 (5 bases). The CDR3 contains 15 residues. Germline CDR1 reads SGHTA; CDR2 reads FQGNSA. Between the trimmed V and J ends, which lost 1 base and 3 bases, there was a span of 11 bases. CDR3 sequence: CASSLVGRVTDTQYF. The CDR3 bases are TGTGCCAGCAGCTTAGTTGGCAGGGTTACAGATACGCAGTATTTT.

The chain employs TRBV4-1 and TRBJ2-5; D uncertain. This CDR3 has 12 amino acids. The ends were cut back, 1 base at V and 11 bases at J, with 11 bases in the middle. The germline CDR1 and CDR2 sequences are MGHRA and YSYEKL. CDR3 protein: CASSQGSAAQYF. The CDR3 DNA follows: TGCGCCAGCAGCCAAGGCTCGGCGGCGCAGTACTTC.

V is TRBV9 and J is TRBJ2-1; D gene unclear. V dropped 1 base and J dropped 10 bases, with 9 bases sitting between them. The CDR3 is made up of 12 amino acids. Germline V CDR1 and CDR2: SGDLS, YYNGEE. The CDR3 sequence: CASSVTPREQFF. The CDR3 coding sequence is TGTGCCAGCAGCGTAACGCCTAGGGAGCAGTTCTTC.

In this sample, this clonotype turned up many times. The CDR3 bases are TGTGCCAGCTCACCATTGGGTGGTGGCAATGAGCAGTTCTTC. This translates into CASSPLGGGNEQFF. The gene calls are TRBV18 and TRBJ2-1; D is unresolved. The CDR3 runs to 14 residues. The germline gives CDR1 KGHSH, CDR2 LQKENI. Trimming cost V 2 bases and J 6 bases, with 11 bases left between them.

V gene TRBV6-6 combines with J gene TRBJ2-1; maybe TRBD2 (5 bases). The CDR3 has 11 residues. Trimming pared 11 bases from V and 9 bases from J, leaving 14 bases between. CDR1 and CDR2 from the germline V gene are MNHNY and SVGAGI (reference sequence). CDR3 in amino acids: CAGDGGGEQFF. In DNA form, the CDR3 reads TGTGCCGGGGATGGAGGAGGTGAGCAGTTCTTC.

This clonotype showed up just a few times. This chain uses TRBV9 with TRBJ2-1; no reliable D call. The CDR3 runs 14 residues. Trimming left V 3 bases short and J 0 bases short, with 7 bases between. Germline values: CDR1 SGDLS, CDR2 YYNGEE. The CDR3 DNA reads TGTGCCAGCAGCGCGGGCCTCTCCTACAATGAGCAGTTCTTC. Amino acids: CASSAGLSYNEQFF.

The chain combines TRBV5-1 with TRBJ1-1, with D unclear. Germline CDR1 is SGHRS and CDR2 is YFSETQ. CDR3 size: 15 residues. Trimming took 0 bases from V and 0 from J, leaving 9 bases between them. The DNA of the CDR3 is TGCGCCAGCAGCTTGGCCGGCAGTCTGAACACTGAAGCTTTCTTT. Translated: CASSLAGSLNTEAFF.

CDR3 nucleotides: TGTGCCAGCAGTTGGACTGCAGATACGCAGTATTTT. It yields the protein CASSWTADTQYF. The chain uses TRBV2 and TRBJ2-3, with a possible D match to TRBD2 (5 bases). Germline V gene data show CDR1 as SNHLY and CDR2 as FYNNEI. The CDR3 runs 12 residues. Trimming took off 5 bases at V and 4 bases at J, with 7 bases between the two ends.

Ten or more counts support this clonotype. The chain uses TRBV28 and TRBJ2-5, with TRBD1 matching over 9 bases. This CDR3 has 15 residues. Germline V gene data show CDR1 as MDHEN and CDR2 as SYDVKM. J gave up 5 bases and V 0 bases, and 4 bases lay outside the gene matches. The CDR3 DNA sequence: TGTGCCAGCAGTTTATGGGGACAGGGCGGGGAGACCCAGTACTTC. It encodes CASSLWGQGGETQYF. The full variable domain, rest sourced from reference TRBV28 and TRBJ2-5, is DVKVTQSSRYLVKRTGEKVFLECVQDMDHENMFWYRQDPGLGLRLIYFSYDVKMKEKGDIPEGYSVSREKKERFSLILESASTNQTSMYLCASSLWGQGGETQYFGPGTRLLVL.

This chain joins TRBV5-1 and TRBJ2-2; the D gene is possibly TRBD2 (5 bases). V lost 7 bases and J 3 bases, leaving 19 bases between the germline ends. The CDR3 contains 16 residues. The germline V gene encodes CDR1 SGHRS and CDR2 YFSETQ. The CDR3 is CASFPSRAAYTGELFF. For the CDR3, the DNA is TGCGCCAGCTTCCCCTCCCGAGCGGCTTACACCGGGGAGCTGTTTTTT.

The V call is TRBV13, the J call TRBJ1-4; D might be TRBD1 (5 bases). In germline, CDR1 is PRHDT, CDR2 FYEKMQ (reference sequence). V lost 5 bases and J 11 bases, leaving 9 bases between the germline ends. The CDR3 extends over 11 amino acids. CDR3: CASSLGDKLFF. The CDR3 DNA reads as TGTGCCAGCAGCCTGGGGGACAAACTGTTTTTT.

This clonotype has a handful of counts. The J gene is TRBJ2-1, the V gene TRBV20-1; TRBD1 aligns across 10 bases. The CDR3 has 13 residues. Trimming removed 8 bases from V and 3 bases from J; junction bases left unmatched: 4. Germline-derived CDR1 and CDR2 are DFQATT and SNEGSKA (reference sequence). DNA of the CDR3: TGCAGTACTGGGACAGGGGTCTACAATGAGCAGTTCTTC. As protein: CSTGTGVYNEQFF.

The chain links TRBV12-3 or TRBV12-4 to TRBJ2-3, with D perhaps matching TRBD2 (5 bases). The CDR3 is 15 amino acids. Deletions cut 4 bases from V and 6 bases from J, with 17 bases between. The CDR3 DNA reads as TGTGCCAGCAGTTCTTTCGAGGGAAGGAGGGATACGCAGTATTTT. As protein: CASSSFEGRRDTQYF.

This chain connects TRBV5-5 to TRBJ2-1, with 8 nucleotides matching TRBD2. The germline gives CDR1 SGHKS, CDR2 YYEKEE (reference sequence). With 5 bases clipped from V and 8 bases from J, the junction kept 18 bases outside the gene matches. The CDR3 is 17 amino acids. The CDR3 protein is CASSYRLNGLARDEQFF. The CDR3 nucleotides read TGTGCCAGCAGTTACCGCCTTAATGGACTAGCAAGGGATGAGCAGTTCTTC.

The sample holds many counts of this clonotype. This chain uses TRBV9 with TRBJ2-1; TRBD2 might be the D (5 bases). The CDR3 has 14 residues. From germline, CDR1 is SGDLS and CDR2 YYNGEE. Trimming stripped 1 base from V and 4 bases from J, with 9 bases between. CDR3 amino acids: CASSVIGVYNEQFF. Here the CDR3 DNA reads TGTGCCAGCAGCGTAATCGGGGTTTACAATGAGCAGTTCTTC.

CDR3 nucleotides: TGTGCCAGCAGCTTATATGAGGGACTAGCCACTCCCGGGGAGCTGTTTTTT. Protein sequence: CASSLYEGLATPGELFF. The gene calls are TRBV7-6 and TRBJ2-2, with 9 bases matching TRBD2. V was clipped by 2 bases and J by 6 bases; unmatched bases: 10. Germline CDR1 is SGHVS and CDR2 is FNYEAQ. The CDR3 has 17 amino acids.

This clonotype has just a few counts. The CDR3 sequence is CSARDQGEILGGQYF. The CDR3 coding sequence is TGCAGTGCTAGAGATCAGGGAGAAATACTGGGTGGGCAGTACTTC. The rearrangement joins TRBV20-1 to TRBJ2-7; D assignment may be TRBD1 or TRBD2 (5 bases each). Trimming cost V 0 bases and J 9 bases, with 21 bases left between them. CDR3 length equals 15 residues. The germline CDR1 and CDR2 sequences are DFQATT and SNEGSKA (reference sequence).

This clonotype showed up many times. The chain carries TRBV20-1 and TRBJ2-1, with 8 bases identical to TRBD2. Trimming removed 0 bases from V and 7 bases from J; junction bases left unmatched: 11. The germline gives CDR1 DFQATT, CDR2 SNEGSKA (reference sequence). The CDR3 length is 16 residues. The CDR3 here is CSARDLGLAGLNEQFF. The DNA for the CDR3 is TGCAGTGCTAGAGATCTCGGGCTAGCGGGTCTTAATGAGCAGTTCTTC.

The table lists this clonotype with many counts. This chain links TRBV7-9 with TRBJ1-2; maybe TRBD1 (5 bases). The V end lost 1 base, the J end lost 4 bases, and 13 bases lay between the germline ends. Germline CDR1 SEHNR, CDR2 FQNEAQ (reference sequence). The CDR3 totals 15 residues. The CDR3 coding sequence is TGTGCCAGCAGCTTAGTATCGGGGGGAACCTATGGCTACACCTTC. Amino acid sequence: CASSLVSGGTYGYTF.

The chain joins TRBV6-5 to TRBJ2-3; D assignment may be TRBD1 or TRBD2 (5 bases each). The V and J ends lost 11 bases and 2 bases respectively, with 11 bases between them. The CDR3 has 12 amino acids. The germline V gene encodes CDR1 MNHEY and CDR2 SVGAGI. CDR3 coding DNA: TGTGCCGTCTGGGGGTTCACAGATACGCAGTATTTT. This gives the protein CAVWGFTDTQYF.

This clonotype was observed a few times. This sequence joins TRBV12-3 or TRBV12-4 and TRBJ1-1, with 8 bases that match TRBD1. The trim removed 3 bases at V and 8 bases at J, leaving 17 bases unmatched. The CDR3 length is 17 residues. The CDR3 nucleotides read TGTGCCAGCAGTTTTGTTGGACAGGGAGGCAGGAAACCAGAAGCTTTCTTT. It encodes CASSFVGQGGRKPEAFF.

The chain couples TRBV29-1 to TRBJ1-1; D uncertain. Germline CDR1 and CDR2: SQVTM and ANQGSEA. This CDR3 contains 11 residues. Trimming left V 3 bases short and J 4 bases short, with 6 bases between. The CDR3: CSVDLFTEAFF. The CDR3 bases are TGCAGCGTTGACCTTTTCACTGAAGCTTTCTTT.